The rows below give T cell receptor beta chains drawn from one sample of a study of shared clonotypes between healthy human individuals. The method was immunoSEQ multiplex PCR; TCRdb's version includes in-frame clones alone and lacks a portion of them. The sample comprises over a million clones, over 95% of which are singletons, and roughly 1.2% rests with the top ten. Material: naive CD4+ T cells sorted from blood. These receptors came from a man under 40 in good health. The CDR3 runs from the conserved cysteine through the conserved F or W. A D gene is named only where the DNA matches it firmly. Clone size, where shown, is once, few, many, or a class for clones that have expanded.

v_gene: TRBV7-9; j_gene: TRBJ2-3; abundance: .; d_gene: .; CDR3nt: TGTGCCAGCTGCGTGGGGGGCACAGATACGCAGTATTTT; CDR3aa: CASCVGGTDTQYF
v_gene: TRBV29-1; j_gene: TRBJ1-1; abundance: .; d_gene: TRBD1; CDR3nt: TGCAGCGTTGTGGGTATCACCGGGACAGGGACCACTGAAGCTTTCTTT; CDR3aa: CSVVGITGTGTTEAFF
v_gene: TRBV19; j_gene: TRBJ2-1; abundance: .; d_gene: .; CDR3nt: TGTGCCAGTAGTATTCGGCTACTCGGCTACAATGAGCAGTTCTTC; CDR3aa: CASSIRLLGYNEQFF
v_gene: TRBV9; j_gene: TRBJ1-2; abundance: .; d_gene: .; CDR3nt: TGTGCCAGCAAGCGGGGGAACTATGGCTACACCTTC; CDR3aa: CASKRGNYGYTF
v_gene: TRBV9; j_gene: TRBJ2-1; abundance: once; d_gene: .; CDR3nt: TGTGCCAGCAGCGTAGTGGGTGACTCCTACAATGAGCAGTTCTTC; CDR3aa: CASSVVGDSYNEQFF
v_gene: TRBV7-2; j_gene: TRBJ2-7; abundance: .; d_gene: TRBD1; CDR3nt: TGTGCCAGCAGCTTAGAAGGACAGGGCCTGGGGGGCTACGAGCAGTACTTC; CDR3aa: CASSLEGQGLGGYEQYF
v_gene: TRBV5-1; j_gene: TRBJ2-2; abundance: .; d_gene: TRBD2; CDR3nt: TGCGCCAGCAGCTTGGCCGGTAGCGGGAGTGTCGGGGAGCTGTTTTTT; CDR3aa: CASSLAGSGSVGELFF
v_gene: TRBV13; j_gene: TRBJ2-7; abundance: once; d_gene: TRBD2; CDR3nt: TGTGCCAGCAGCGAGAGCGGGATATTGGACGAGCAGTACTTC; CDR3aa: CASSESGILDEQYF
v_gene: TRBV6-5; j_gene: TRBJ1-3; abundance: few; d_gene: .; CDR3nt: TGTGCCAGCAGTTACTCTCCGGGGAACTCTGGAAACACCATATATTTT; CDR3aa: CASSYSPGNSGNTIYF
v_gene: TRBV5-1; j_gene: TRBJ2-7; abundance: .; d_gene: .; CDR3nt: TGCGCCAGCAGCTTTGGGGGGAGTTCCTACGAGCAGTACTTC; CDR3aa: CASSFGGSSYEQYF
v_gene: TRBV28; j_gene: TRBJ2-7; abundance: .; d_gene: TRBD2; CDR3nt: TGTGCCAGCAGTCAGCGGGAGCCTAACGAGCAGTACTTC; CDR3aa: CASSQREPNEQYF
v_gene: TRBV7-9; j_gene: TRBJ2-1; abundance: few; d_gene: TRBD2; CDR3nt: TGTGCCAGCAGCTTAAGGCTAGCGGGAGAGCAGTTCTTC; CDR3aa: CASSLRLAGEQFF
v_gene: TRBV9; j_gene: TRBJ2-2; abundance: few; d_gene: TRBD1; CDR3nt: TGTGCCAGCAGCGTTATCCGGGACAGCTACACCGGGGAGCTGTTTTTT; CDR3aa: CASSVIRDSYTGELFF
v_gene: TRBV19; j_gene: TRBJ2-7; abundance: .; d_gene: .; CDR3nt: TGTGCCAGTAGTCCGACGGGAAACTCCTACGAGCAGTACTTC; CDR3aa: CASSPTGNSYEQYF
v_gene: TRBV28; j_gene: TRBJ2-3; abundance: .; d_gene: .; CDR3nt: TGTGCCAGCAGGCCTCCACACACAGATACGCAGTATTTT; CDR3aa: CASRPPHTDTQYF
v_gene: TRBV6-1; j_gene: TRBJ2-1; abundance: .; d_gene: .; CDR3nt: TGTGCCAGCAGTGGGGGGATTTCATACAATGAGCAGTTCTTC; CDR3aa: CASSGGISYNEQFF
v_gene: TRBV4-3; j_gene: TRBJ1-1; abundance: .; d_gene: .; CDR3nt: TGCGCCAGCAGCCAGGGACCCCCCGGACACCGAGCTTTCTTT; CDR3aa: CASSQGPPGHRAFF
v_gene: TRBV7-8; j_gene: TRBJ2-7; abundance: .; d_gene: TRBD2; CDR3nt: TGTGCCAGCAGCCCAATAGCGGGACTCTCCTACGAGCAGTACTTC; CDR3aa: CASSPIAGLSYEQYF
v_gene: TRBV7-8; j_gene: TRBJ1-2; abundance: .; d_gene: .; CDR3nt: TGTGCCAGCAGCCCTAGCGGGGTAGCTAACTATGGCTACACCTTC; CDR3aa: CASSPSGVANYGYTF
v_gene: TRBV4-2; j_gene: TRBJ2-3; abundance: .; d_gene: .; CDR3nt: TGTGCCAGCAGCCAAGACAGGACTAGCACAGATACGCAGTATTTT; CDR3aa: CASSQDRTSTDTQYF
v_gene: TRBV21-1; j_gene: TRBJ1-5; abundance: .; d_gene: .; CDR3nt: .; CDR3aa: CANFGQGNQPQHF
v_gene: TRBV5-1; j_gene: TRBJ2-3; abundance: .; d_gene: .; CDR3nt: TGCGCCAGCAGCCAACAGGGTGGGGGGGCAGATACGCAGTATTTT; CDR3aa: CASSQQGGGADTQYF
v_gene: TRBV9; j_gene: TRBJ2-7; abundance: .; d_gene: TRBD2; CDR3nt: TGTGCCAGCAGTAGGACTAGCGGGACGGACGAGCAGTACTTC; CDR3aa: CASSRTSGTDEQYF
v_gene: TRBV6-6; j_gene: TRBJ2-3; abundance: .; d_gene: .; CDR3nt: TGTGCCAGCAGCTCACTGCGGGGTAGCACAGATACGCAGTATTTT; CDR3aa: CASSSLRGSTDTQYF
v_gene: TRBV5-6; j_gene: TRBJ2-7; abundance: .; d_gene: .; CDR3nt: TGTGCCAGCAGCCCCTCGGATAGCGGCTACGAGCAGTACTTC; CDR3aa: CASSPSDSGYEQYF
v_gene: TRBV6-1; j_gene: TRBJ1-5; abundance: .; d_gene: TRBD1; CDR3nt: TGTGCCAGCAGTTTGACAGGGGTTAATCAGCCCCAGCATTTT; CDR3aa: CASSLTGVNQPQHF
v_gene: TRBV5-4; j_gene: TRBJ2-1; abundance: .; d_gene: .; CDR3nt: TGTGCCAGCACCTCGGTAGGGGACACTAGCTTCGGTGAGCAGTTCTTC; CDR3aa: CASTSVGDTSFGEQFF
v_gene: TRBV7-6; j_gene: TRBJ2-1; abundance: .; d_gene: TRBD2; CDR3nt: TGTGCCAGCAGCTTAGGCGCTACTAGCGCTCACGGAAATGAGCAGTTCTTC; CDR3aa: CASSLGATSAHGNEQFF
v_gene: TRBV4-2; j_gene: TRBJ2-7; abundance: .; d_gene: TRBD1; CDR3nt: TGTGCCAGCAGCCAAGTAGGGGACAGAAACTACGAGCAGTACTTC; CDR3aa: CASSQVGDRNYEQYF
v_gene: TRBV7-9; j_gene: TRBJ1-3; abundance: .; d_gene: .; CDR3nt: TGTGCCAGCAGCATTATGGGAGGGGATCCCTCTGGAAACACCATATATTTT; CDR3aa: CASSIMGGDPSGNTIYF
v_gene: TRBV7-8; j_gene: TRBJ2-4; abundance: .; d_gene: .; CDR3nt: TGTGCCAGCAGCCCTCCGGAGAGACAACTTACCAAAAACATTCAGTACTTC; CDR3aa: CASSPPERQLTKNIQYF
v_gene: TRBV5-4; j_gene: TRBJ2-5; abundance: few; d_gene: TRBD2; CDR3nt: TGTGCCAGCAGCTTAGCGGGAGGGGAGACCCAGTACTTC; CDR3aa: CASSLAGGETQYF
v_gene: TRBV11-2; j_gene: TRBJ1-2; abundance: .; d_gene: .; CDR3nt: TGTGCCAGCAGTCCCAGACAGAGCTTTTATGGCTACACCTTC; CDR3aa: CASSPRQSFYGYTF
v_gene: TRBV19; j_gene: TRBJ2-1; abundance: .; d_gene: .; CDR3nt: TGTGCCAGTAGTTCGGGCAGGGTGAATGAGCAGTTCTTC; CDR3aa: CASSSGRVNEQFF
v_gene: TRBV19; j_gene: TRBJ1-2; abundance: .; d_gene: .; CDR3nt: TGTGCCAGTAGTCCCTTACTCAGGCATGGCTACACCTTC; CDR3aa: CASSPLLRHGYTF
v_gene: TRBV6-5; j_gene: TRBJ2-3; abundance: .; d_gene: TRBD2; CDR3nt: TGTGCCAGCAGTTACAAGCCTAGCGGGCGGACAGATACGCAGTATTTT; CDR3aa: CASSYKPSGRTDTQYF
v_gene: TRBV10-1; j_gene: TRBJ2-1; abundance: .; d_gene: .; CDR3nt: TGCGCCAGCAGTCTGGGGAAATCCTACAATGAGCAGTTCTTC; CDR3aa: CASSLGKSYNEQFF
v_gene: TRBV9; j_gene: TRBJ2-7; abundance: .; d_gene: TRBD1; CDR3nt: TGTGCCAGCAGCGGGACAGGGGCCTCCTACGAGCAGTACTTC; CDR3aa: CASSGTGASYEQYF
v_gene: TRBV5-5; j_gene: TRBJ1-3; abundance: .; d_gene: .; CDR3nt: TGTGCCAGCAGCTTGGAGGTCTATGGGGGGCCTGGAAACACCATATATTTT; CDR3aa: CASSLEVYGGPGNTIYF
v_gene: TRBV13; j_gene: TRBJ1-5; abundance: once; d_gene: .; CDR3nt: TGTGCCAGCAGCGATCGAAAGAGTAGAGCCTGGACCGATCAGCCCCAGCATTTT; CDR3aa: CASSDRKSRAWTDQPQHF
v_gene: TRBV2; j_gene: TRBJ1-2; abundance: few; d_gene: .; CDR3nt: TGTGCCTCGAGGGTAAACTATGGCTACACCTTC; CDR3aa: CASRVNYGYTF
v_gene: TRBV15; j_gene: TRBJ2-7; abundance: .; d_gene: .; CDR3nt: TGTGCCACCAGCAGAGGTCAATCGGGGACTTTCTCCTACGAGCAGTACTTC; CDR3aa: CATSRGQSGTFSYEQYF
v_gene: TRBV10-3; j_gene: TRBJ2-3; abundance: once; d_gene: TRBD2; CDR3nt: TGTGCCATCGGGACTAGCGGGAGGGCCGTTCGTTCAGATACGCAGTATTTT; CDR3aa: CAIGTSGRAVRSDTQYF
v_gene: TRBV27; j_gene: TRBJ1-1; abundance: .; d_gene: .; CDR3nt: TGTGCCAGCAGGAGGAGGGGCAGGGGTTCTATGAACACTGAAGCTTTCTTT; CDR3aa: CASRRRGRGSMNTEAFF
v_gene: TRBV30; j_gene: TRBJ2-7; abundance: .; d_gene: TRBD1; CDR3nt: TGTGCCTGTTCCCCCGGGACAGGGTCTTTTGGGCAGTACTTC; CDR3aa: CACSPGTGSFGQYF